The rows below give T cell receptor beta chains drawn from one sample of a study of cytomegalovirus exposure and HLA in healthy donors. Profiling relied on immunoSEQ multiplex PCR, and the TCRdb table lists in-frame clones only, not all of them. The sample shows 65,000 to 95,000 clones, 65% to 85% of them seen only once. Sequenced: PBMCs. The receptors here all came from a man aged 70 or older in good health and CMV-seronegative. Each CDR3 is given with its conserved first and last residue. D genes are given only for firm matches. Only some rows state a clone size, as once, few, many or a class for expanded clones.

j_gene: TRBJ2-2; v_gene: TRBV18; abundance: -; d_gene: TRBD1; CDR3aa: CASSSGQGDTGELFF; CDR3nt: TGTGCCAGCTCATCGGGACAGGGAGACACCGGGGAGCTGTTTTTT
j_gene: TRBJ2-1; v_gene: TRBV19; abundance: -; d_gene: TRBD2; CDR3aa: CASSATSGSRGEQFF; CDR3nt: TGTGCCAGTAGTGCGACTAGCGGGAGTCGGGGAGAGCAGTTCTTC
j_gene: TRBJ1-3; v_gene: TRBV29-1; abundance: -; d_gene: -; CDR3aa: CSVAPGGLGNTIYF; CDR3nt: TGCAGCGTTGCTCCGGGGGGTTTAGGAAACACCATATATTTT
j_gene: TRBJ1-4; v_gene: TRBV5-6; abundance: -; d_gene: -; CDR3aa: CASSSAGRTNEKLFF; CDR3nt: TGTGCCAGCAGCTCCGCCGGGAGAACTAATGAAAAACTGTTTTTT
j_gene: TRBJ1-2; v_gene: TRBV7-9; abundance: -; d_gene: -; CDR3aa: CSSSQQRDGPYGYTF; CDR3nt: TGTTCCAGCAGTCAACAGCGGGATGGCCCCTATGGCTACACCTTC
j_gene: TRBJ2-1; v_gene: TRBV19; abundance: -; d_gene: TRBD1; CDR3aa: CASSRYKPGQGPLNEQFF; CDR3nt: TGTGCCAGTAGTAGATATAAGCCGGGACAGGGGCCGTTGAATGAGCAGTTCTTC
j_gene: TRBJ1-5; v_gene: TRBV7-9; abundance: -; d_gene: TRBD1; CDR3aa: CAGSPQGDQPQHF; CDR3nt: TGTGCCGGCAGCCCCCAGGGGGATCAGCCCCAGCATTTT
j_gene: TRBJ2-3; v_gene: TRBV6-1; abundance: -; d_gene: TRBD2; CDR3aa: CASRPSGSGADTQYF; CDR3nt: TGTGCCAGCAGACCTAGCGGGAGCGGGGCAGATACGCAGTATTTT
j_gene: TRBJ2-3; v_gene: TRBV28; abundance: -; d_gene: TRBD1; CDR3aa: CASIDRTGMGDTQYF; CDR3nt: TGTGCCAGCATCGACCGGACAGGGATGGGAGATACGCAGTATTTT
j_gene: TRBJ2-1; v_gene: TRBV7-8; abundance: -; d_gene: TRBD2; CDR3aa: CASSFGLSGGARNEQFF; CDR3nt: TGTGCCAGCAGCTTTGGACTCAGCGGGGGGGCAAGAAATGAGCAGTTCTTC
j_gene: TRBJ2-7; v_gene: TRBV4-3; abundance: few; d_gene: -; CDR3aa: CASSPGAGAPPYEQYF; CDR3nt: TGCGCCAGCAGCCCCGGCGCGGGGGCCCCACCCTACGAGCAGTACTTC
j_gene: TRBJ2-1; v_gene: TRBV5-4; abundance: -; d_gene: TRBD2; CDR3aa: CASSPPPSGSYNEQFF; CDR3nt: TGTGCCAGCAGTCCGCCTCCTAGCGGCTCCTACAATGAGCAGTTCTTC
j_gene: TRBJ2-3; v_gene: TRBV5-1; abundance: -; d_gene: -; CDR3aa: CASGGQGPVGDTQYF; CDR3nt: TGCGCCAGCGGTGGACAAGGGCCGGTAGGAGATACGCAGTATTTT
j_gene: TRBJ1-1; v_gene: TRBV7-8; abundance: -; d_gene: -; CDR3aa: CASSSQGRNTEAFF; CDR3nt: TGTGCCAGCAGTTCTCAGGGGAGGAACACTGAAGCTTTCTTT
j_gene: TRBJ1-2; v_gene: TRBV7-2; abundance: -; d_gene: TRBD1; CDR3aa: CASSIRTGGQHGYTF; CDR3nt: TGTGCCAGCAGCATTCGGACAGGGGGCCAACATGGCTACACCTTC
j_gene: TRBJ1-5; v_gene: TRBV11-2; abundance: -; d_gene: -; CDR3aa: CASSLDGDQPQHF; CDR3nt: TGTGCCAGCAGCTTAGACGGAGATCAGCCCCAGCATTTT
j_gene: TRBJ1-2; v_gene: TRBV6-5; abundance: -; d_gene: -; CDR3aa: CASSYGADCGYTF; CDR3nt: TGTGCCAGCAGTTATGGGGCCGACTGTGGCTACACCTTC
j_gene: TRBJ2-3; v_gene: TRBV18; abundance: -; d_gene: -; CDR3aa: CASSPTPADTQYF; CDR3nt: TGTGCCAGCTCGCCGACTCCCGCAGATACGCAGTATTTT
j_gene: TRBJ1-1; v_gene: TRBV10-2; abundance: -; d_gene: TRBD1; CDR3aa: CASWTGMNTEAFF; CDR3nt: TGCGCCAGCTGGACAGGCATGAACACTGAAGCTTTCTTT
j_gene: TRBJ2-7; v_gene: TRBV7-2; abundance: -; d_gene: TRBD2; CDR3aa: CASSLASTSGIYEQYF; CDR3nt: TGTGCCAGCAGCTTAGCATCGACTAGCGGGATCTACGAGCAGTACTTC
j_gene: TRBJ2-6; v_gene: TRBV11-2; abundance: -; d_gene: -; CDR3aa: CASSPTGLGRANVLTF; CDR3nt: TGTGCCAGCAGCCCGACAGGTCTAGGTCGGGCCAACGTCCTGACTTTC
j_gene: TRBJ2-3; v_gene: TRBV25-1; abundance: -; d_gene: TRBD1; CDR3aa: CASSEGTVSTDTQYF; CDR3nt: TGTGCCAGCAGTGAGGGGACAGTTAGCACAGATACGCAGTATTTT
j_gene: TRBJ2-7; v_gene: TRBV6-6; abundance: -; d_gene: TRBD2; CDR3aa: CASSYPGTSGYEQYF; CDR3nt: TGTGCCAGCAGTTACCCCGGGACTAGCGGTTACGAGCAGTACTTC
j_gene: TRBJ1-5; v_gene: TRBV6-5; abundance: -; d_gene: TRBD1; CDR3aa: CASRRQGASNQPQHF; CDR3nt: TGTGCCAGCAGGCGACAGGGGGCTAGCAATCAGCCCCAGCATTTT
j_gene: TRBJ1-6; v_gene: TRBV28; abundance: -; d_gene: TRBD1; CDR3aa: CASLDRGNNSPLHF; CDR3nt: TGTGCCAGCTTGGACAGGGGAAATAATTCACCCCTCCACTTT
j_gene: TRBJ2-6; v_gene: TRBV4-3; abundance: -; d_gene: -; CDR3aa: CASSQDPQGFGSGANVLTF; CDR3nt: TGCGCCAGCAGCCAAGATCCGCAGGGTTTCGGCTCTGGGGCCAACGTCCTGACTTTC
j_gene: TRBJ1-2; v_gene: TRBV5-8; abundance: -; d_gene: -; CDR3aa: CASSPYDWRVYGYTF; CDR3nt: TGTGCCAGCAGCCCTTATGACTGGAGAGTCTATGGCTACACCTTC
j_gene: TRBJ1-1; v_gene: TRBV19; abundance: -; d_gene: -; CDR3aa: CASTADYTEAFF; CDR3nt: TGTGCCAGTACCGCGGATTACACTGAAGCTTTCTTT
j_gene: TRBJ1-4; v_gene: TRBV25-1; abundance: -; d_gene: TRBD1; CDR3aa: CASSESYRGMSNEKLFF; CDR3nt: TGTGCCAGCAGTGAATCCTACAGGGGGATGTCTAATGAAAAACTGTTTTTT
j_gene: TRBJ1-2; v_gene: TRBV7-2; abundance: -; d_gene: TRBD1; CDR3aa: CASSPRQGTYGYTF; CDR3nt: TGTGCCAGCAGCCCAAGACAGGGAACCTATGGCTACACCTTC
j_gene: TRBJ1-1; v_gene: TRBV10-2; abundance: many; d_gene: TRBD1; CDR3aa: CASSTGLTGYTEAFF; CDR3nt: TGCGCCAGCAGTACGGGCTTGACAGGGTACACTGAAGCTTTCTTT
j_gene: TRBJ1-1; v_gene: TRBV29-1; abundance: -; d_gene: -; CDR3aa: CSVEVTGFTEAFF; CDR3nt: TGCAGCGTTGAGGTTACAGGGTTCACTGAAGCTTTCTTT
j_gene: TRBJ1-1; v_gene: TRBV5-1; abundance: few; d_gene: TRBD1; CDR3aa: CASSLAPGGYTEAFF; CDR3nt: TGCGCCAGCAGCTTGGCGCCAGGGGGTTACACTGAAGCTTTCTTT
j_gene: TRBJ2-7; v_gene: TRBV5-1; abundance: -; d_gene: -; CDR3aa: CASSLSASSYEQYF; CDR3nt: TGCGCCAGCAGCTTGAGCGCCAGCTCCTACGAGCAGTACTTC
j_gene: TRBJ1-1; v_gene: TRBV19; abundance: -; d_gene: -; CDR3aa: CASSIREVADTEAFF; CDR3nt: TGTGCCAGTAGTATACGGGAGGTTGCGGACACTGAAGCTTTCTTT
j_gene: TRBJ1-5; v_gene: TRBV27; abundance: -; d_gene: -; CDR3aa: CASSLGPPGPQPQHF; CDR3nt: TGTGCCAGCAGTTTAGGGCCCCCAGGGCCTCAGCCCCAGCATTTT
j_gene: TRBJ2-3; v_gene: TRBV5-1; abundance: -; d_gene: TRBD1; CDR3aa: CASSSGQYTDTQYF; CDR3nt: TGCGCCAGCAGCTCGGGACAGTACACAGATACGCAGTATTTT
j_gene: TRBJ2-1; v_gene: TRBV5-5; abundance: -; d_gene: -; CDR3aa: CASSSTSGSYNEQFF; CDR3nt: TGTGCCAGCAGCTCGACTAGTGGCTCCTACAATGAGCAGTTCTTC
j_gene: TRBJ2-7; v_gene: TRBV6-4; abundance: once; d_gene: -; CDR3aa: CASRIRAPPVYEQYF; CDR3nt: TGTGCCAGCAGGATCAGGGCCCCCCCAGTCTACGAGCAGTACTTC
j_gene: TRBJ2-7; v_gene: TRBV7-2; abundance: -; d_gene: -; CDR3aa: CASSLETGKEEQYF; CDR3nt: TGTGCCAGCAGCTTAGAAACAGGGAAAGAGGAGCAGTACTTC
j_gene: TRBJ1-1; v_gene: TRBV7-9; abundance: -; d_gene: -; CDR3aa: CASSFRLLNTEAFF; CDR3nt: TGTGCCAGCAGCTTCAGACTCCTGAACACTGAAGCTTTCTTT
j_gene: TRBJ2-1; v_gene: TRBV5-1; abundance: -; d_gene: -; CDR3aa: CASSLQDYNEQFF; CDR3nt: TGCGCCAGCAGCCTCCAGGATTACAATGAGCAGTTCTTC